This entry concerns a single T cell receptor beta chain. What it binds is not known. Germline-derived CDR1 and CDR2 are SGDLS and YYNGEE. CDR3 size: 14 residues. V trimming: 3 bases; J trimming: 2 bases; junction bases outside the gene matches: 1. The protocol was immunoSEQ multiplex PCR, while the TCRdb copy is restricted to in-frame clones and leaves out a portion. Here the sample spans some 62,000 clones, 70% to 90% being singletons. The data belong to a study of PD-1 blockade in classical Hodgkin lymphoma. Whole-study findings and limits: Diminished baseline TCR diversity has been reported in newly diagnosed patients relative to healthy donors. The study found that TCR diversity rose significantly by C4D1 in CD4+ but not CD8+ cells.

Every single patient, without exception, relapsed after autologous stem cell transplantation, and brentuximab vedotin exposure varied. The J gene is TRBJ2-1, the V gene TRBV9; the match to TRBD2 covers 8 bases. Sequencing used peripheral blood mononuclear cells (PBMCs), obtained at baseline. The TCR sequence derives from a human donor with classical Hodgkin lymphoma. The CDR3 DNA reads TGTGCCAGCAGCGCGGGGGGGCCCTACAATGAGCAGTTCTTC. Protein sequence: CASSAGGPYNEQFF.